The 14 T cell receptor beta chains listed next were all sequenced from one sample in a study of blood T cell repertoires in COVID-19. Libraries were prepared by immunoSEQ multiplex PCR; TCRdb keeps only in-frame clonotypes and omits some of them. The sample lists 150,000 to 200,000 clones; 70% to 80% were seen once. The sequenced sample was peripheral blood. These receptors all stem from a man in his fifties or sixties who had recovered from COVID-19.

V and J are TRBV7-2 and TRBJ1-1; no firm D call. The CDR3 covers 13 residues. V was pared by 4 bases and J by 4 bases, with 10 bases between. The germline V gene has CDR1 SGHTA and CDR2 FQGNSA. The CDR3 DNA sequence: TGTGCCAGCAGCTCGGAGATTCGCACTGAAGCTTTCTTT. The encoded protein is CASSSEIRTEAFF.

Here the CDR3 DNA reads TGTGCCAGCAGCCAAGGAGCGGGAGGGCCGAATGAGCAGTTCTTC. Protein product: CASSQGAGGPNEQFF. The chain has TRBV4-2 and TRBJ2-1; 10 nucleotides line up with TRBD2. The length of the CDR3 is 15 residues. CDR1 is LGHNA, CDR2 YNFKEQ, per germline. The V segment lost 1 base and the J segment 7 bases; nucleotides outside the gene matches: 4.

V and J are TRBV7-9 and TRBJ1-4; 8 bases are shared with TRBD1. With 5 bases clipped from V and 8 bases from J, the junction kept 10 bases outside the gene matches. This CDR3 region has 15 residues. Germline V gives CDR1 SEHNR, CDR2 FQNEAQ (reference sequence). The CDR3 sequence: CASSPQQGGREKLFF. The CDR3 bases are TGTGCCAGCAGCCCGCAACAGGGGGGGAGAGAAAAACTGTTTTTT.

The chain joins TRBV20-1 to TRBJ2-1; 9 nucleotides agree with TRBD2. Germline CDR1 reads DFQATT; CDR2 reads SNEGSKA (reference sequence). Trimming removed 3 bases from V and 3 bases from J; junction bases left unmatched: 6. This CDR3 is built from 15 residues. CDR3 residues: CSASNPSGNYNEQFF. As DNA, the CDR3 is TGCAGTGCTAGTAACCCTAGCGGGAACTACAATGAGCAGTTCTTC.

V and J are TRBV10-1 and TRBJ1-1; 10 nucleotides agree with TRBD1. The CDR3 contains 18 residues. Germline loops: CDR1 WNHNN, CDR2 SYGVQD (reference sequence). V gave up 5 bases and J gave up 0 bases; unmatched junction bases: 12. Here the CDR3 DNA reads TGCGCCAGCAGTCGGGTCTCGGGACAGGGGATTATGAACACTGAAGCTTTCTTT. This translates into CASSRVSGQGIMNTEAFF.

The chain joins TRBV18 to TRBJ2-1, with TRBD1 identical over 7 bases. Germline lookup yields CDR1 KGHSH and CDR2 LQKENI. J lost 4 bases, V lost 3 bases, and 3 bases had no gene match. The CDR3 spans 14 residues. This CDR3 reads CASSPTGPYNEQFF. The CDR3 region has the DNA TGTGCCAGCTCACCGACAGGGCCATACAATGAGCAGTTCTTC.

The chain is built from TRBV15 and TRBJ1-2; no clear D. The CDR3 runs 14 residues. CDR1 LNHNV and CDR2 YYDKDF come from the germline V gene (reference sequence). Trimming removed 0 bases from V and 0 bases from J, with 5 bases in between. In nucleotides, the CDR3 is TGTGCCACCAGCAGAGACAGGTCTAACTATGGCTACACCTTC. Its translation is CATSRDRSNYGYTF.

This sequence joins TRBV28 and TRBJ1-1; a weak D match, TRBD1 (5 bases). Germline CDR1 reads MDHEN; CDR2 reads SYDVKM. The CDR3 contains 15 residues. Deletions cut 6 bases from V and 10 bases from J, with 24 bases between. As DNA, the CDR3 is TGTGCCAGCAGCCCTAGGGGTTCAAGGCGGTTTAGAGCTTTCTTT. Translation gives CASSPRGSRRFRAFF.

The chain links TRBV18 to TRBJ1-5, with D tentatively TRBD1 (6 bases). The CDR3 runs to 13 residues. V dropped 3 bases and J dropped 7 bases, with 10 bases sitting between them. Looked up from germline, CDR1 is KGHSH and CDR2 is LQKENI. CDR3 coding DNA: TGTGCCAGCTCACCGACCAGGGGCCAGCCCCAGCATTTT. Translation: CASSPTRGQPQHF.

The J gene is TRBJ2-2, the V gene TRBV28, with D perhaps TRBD1 (6 bases). Trimming stripped 8 bases from V and 2 bases from J, with 24 bases between. The CDR3 is 18 amino acids. CDR1 and CDR2 from the germline V gene are MDHEN and SYDVKM. DNA for the CDR3: TGTGCCAGCTCCTTTAGGTTGGGGGCGCCTTTTAACACCGGGGAGCTGTTTTTT. Protein: CASSFRLGAPFNTGELFF.

V usage is TRBV5-1 and J usage is TRBJ2-2; TRBD1 matches at 10 bases. The CDR3 runs to 15 residues. Germline V gene data show CDR1 as SGHRS and CDR2 as YFSETQ. Trimming took 0 bases from V and 7 from J; bases not matched to a gene: 3. CDR3 nucleotides: TGCGCCAGCAGCTTGGGACAGGGGGCAATCGGGGAGCTGTTTTTT. Amino acids: CASSLGQGAIGELFF. Full variable domain (outside the CDR3, taken from reference TRBV5-1 and TRBJ2-2): KAGVTQTPRYLIKTRGQQVTLSCSPISGHRSVSWYQQTPGQGLQFLFEYFSETQRNKGNFPGRFSGRQFSNSRSEMNVSTLELGDSALYLCASSLGQGAIGELFFGEGSRLTVL.

The J gene is TRBJ2-7, the V gene TRBV30; 7 nucleotides agree with TRBD2. The CDR3 is 14 residues long. Per the germline V gene, CDR1 is GTSNPN and CDR2 is SVGIG (reference sequence). Trimming cost V 3 bases and J 1 base; bases outside gene matches: 6. The CDR3: CAWRTPGGSYEQYF. Here the CDR3 DNA reads TGTGCCTGGAGGACCCCCGGGGGGTCCTACGAGCAGTACTTC.

The rearrangement links TRBV5-1 to TRBJ2-7; TRBD1 might be the D (6 bases). Trimming stripped 0 bases from V and 3 bases from J, with 19 bases between. The CDR3 spans 17 residues. CDR1 is SGHRS, CDR2 YFSETQ, per germline. The CDR3 is CASSLASDRSAYYEQYF. The CDR3 DNA reads as TGCGCCAGCAGCTTGGCCAGCGACAGGTCGGCATACTACGAGCAGTACTTC. The full variable domain, completed using reference TRBV5-1 and TRBJ2-7, is KAGVTQTPRYLIKTRGQQVTLSCSPISGHRSVSWYQQTPGQGLQFLFEYFSETQRNKGNFPGRFSGRQFSNSRSEMNVSTLELGDSALYLCASSLASDRSAYYEQYFGPGTRLTVT.

The gene calls are TRBV19 and TRBJ2-7, with D tentatively TRBD1 (7 bases). V shed 8 bases and J shed 5 bases, with 19 bases lying between them. Germline CDR1 reads LNHDA; CDR2 reads SQIVND (reference sequence). The CDR3 is 14 amino acids. CDR3 loop: CASLRQGGIHEQYF. Written as DNA, the CDR3 is TGTGCCAGTTTGAGACAGGGAGGAATCCACGAGCAGTACTTC.